This T cell receptor (beta chain) was recorded in a study of a mutant IDH1 vaccine in newly diagnosed glioma. Time point here: week 5, during vaccination. The study gave 300 ug of mutant IDH1 20-mer peptide per vaccine dose, with topical imiquimod. New WHO grade 3 or 4 astrocytomas that were IDH1-mutant and ATRX-lost occurred in the donors. The table came from immunoSEQ multiplex PCR; TCRdb's copy has only in-frame clones and leaves some out. The table lists some 48,000 clones, 78% of them singletons. In the case of this clone: Its antigen is unidentified.

Germline V gene data show CDR1 as LNHDA and CDR2 as SQIVND (reference sequence). CDR3 length: 16 residues. V lost 5 bases, J lost 3 bases, and 13 bases stayed unmatched. Study-level findings and limits: Of all patients, around 94% showed vaccine-induced immune responses.

Sequenced here: PBMCs, sampled from a glioma patient whose treatment included an IDH1 peptide vaccine. This chain connects TRBV19 to TRBJ2-7, with TRBD1 matching 7 bases. The clonotype comes from a woman aged 40 to 49 with glioma. The CDR3 loop reads CASSQSNRGPLYEQYF. The CDR3 nucleotides read TGTGCCAGTAGTCAATCTAACAGGGGCCCCCTCTACGAGCAGTACTTC. The full variable domain, in which reference TRBV19 and TRBJ2-7 provide the parts outside the CDR3, is DGGITQSPKYLFRKEGQNVTLSCEQNLNHDAMYWYRQDPGQGLRLIYYSQIVNDFQKGDIAEGYSVSREKKESFPLTVTSAQKNPTAFYLCASSQSNRGPLYEQYFGPGTRLTVT.